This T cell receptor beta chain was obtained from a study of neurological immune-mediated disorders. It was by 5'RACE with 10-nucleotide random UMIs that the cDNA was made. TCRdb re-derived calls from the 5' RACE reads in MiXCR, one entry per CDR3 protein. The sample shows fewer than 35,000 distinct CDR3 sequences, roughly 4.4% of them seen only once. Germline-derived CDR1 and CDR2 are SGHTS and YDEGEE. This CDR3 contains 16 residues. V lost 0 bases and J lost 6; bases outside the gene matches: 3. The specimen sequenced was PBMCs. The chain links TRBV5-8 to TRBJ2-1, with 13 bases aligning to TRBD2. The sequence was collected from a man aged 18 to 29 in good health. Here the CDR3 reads CASSLDGTSGVNEQFF. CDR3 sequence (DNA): TGTGCCAGCAGCTTGGATGGGACTAGCGGGGTCAATGAGCAGTTCTTC.